Listed below are T cell receptor beta chains from one sample, sequenced in a study of blood T cell repertoires in COVID-19. TCRdb keeps only in-frame clones here, not all; method: immunoSEQ multiplex PCR. The table lists 260,000 or so clones, approximately 90% of them singletons. The sequenced sample consisted of PBMCs or T cells enriched from blood (not recorded which). These receptors were collected from a woman aged 35 to 49 with acute COVID-19. The CDR3 runs from the conserved cysteine through the conserved F or W. Fields, in order: CDR3 DNA, CDR3 protein, D gene, clone size, J gene, V gene. D genes are given only for firm matches. The listing skips clone size in some rows; elsewhere it reads once, few, many or a size class.

DNA: TGTGCCAGCAGCCAGAACAGGGAAGCTTTCTTT; CDR3: CASSQNREAFF; D: NA; size: NA; J: TRBJ1-1; V: TRBV3-1/TRBV3-2
DNA: TGCGCCAGCAGCGAGACTAGCGGGACGAACACCGGGGAGCTGTTTTTT; CDR3: CASSETSGTNTGELFF; D: TRBD2; size: NA; J: TRBJ2-2; V: TRBV5-1
DNA: TGTGCCAGCAGCTTGGGACAGGGGGTGAACACTGAAGCTTTCTTT; CDR3: CASSLGQGVNTEAFF; D: TRBD1; size: NA; J: TRBJ1-1; V: TRBV13
DNA: TGCAGTGCGGAGTGGGTCAATGAGCAGTTCTTC; CDR3: CSAEWVNEQFF; D: NA; size: once; J: TRBJ2-1; V: TRBV20-1
DNA: TGCAGTGCTAGGACAGTTGAAGCTTTCTTT; CDR3: CSARTVEAFF; D: NA; size: NA; J: TRBJ1-1; V: TRBV20-1
DNA: TGTGCCAGCAGTGACCCAAATATAGGGGACATTCAGTACTTC; CDR3: CASSDPNIGDIQYF; D: NA; size: NA; J: TRBJ2-4; V: TRBV28
DNA: TGTGCCAGCTCACCAGCGATCAATCAGCCCCAGCATTTT; CDR3: CASSPAINQPQHF; D: NA; size: NA; J: TRBJ1-5; V: TRBV18
DNA: TGTGCCAGCAGCGGACAGGGGGCTGGAAACACCATATATTTT; CDR3: CASSGQGAGNTIYF; D: TRBD1; size: NA; J: TRBJ1-3; V: TRBV2
DNA: TGTGCCAGCAGCTTAACGCCGGCGGGTGGAACTGAAGCTTTCTTT; CDR3: CASSLTPAGGTEAFF; D: NA; size: NA; J: TRBJ1-1; V: TRBV7-2
DNA: TGTGCCAGCAGCTACGGGACACCCGAAGCTTTCTTT; CDR3: CASSYGTPEAFF; D: NA; size: NA; J: TRBJ1-1; V: TRBV5-6
DNA: TGTGCCTGGAGTATCACGGGGGATCAGCCCCAGCATTTT; CDR3: CAWSITGDQPQHF; D: NA; size: few; J: TRBJ1-5; V: TRBV30
DNA: TGCGCCAGCAGCTCCGGACAGGACACCGGGGAGCTGTTTTTT; CDR3: CASSSGQDTGELFF; D: TRBD1; size: NA; J: TRBJ2-2; V: TRBV5-1
DNA: TGCAGCGGCGGGGAAGGACGGTCTATGTTTTTT; CDR3: CSGGEGRSMFF; D: NA; size: once; J: TRBJ1-4; V: TRBV29-1
DNA: TGTGCCAGCAGCCCCCGGACAGGGGCGCAGGGCTATGGCTACACCTTC; CDR3: CASSPRTGAQGYGYTF; D: TRBD1; size: NA; J: TRBJ1-2; V: TRBV7-2
DNA: TGTGCCACCAGCAGGGGCGAGGGACAAGAGACCCAGTACTTC; CDR3: CATSRGEGQETQYF; D: NA; size: once; J: TRBJ2-5; V: TRBV15
DNA: TGTGCCAGCAGTACCCCAGACAGGGTGCGGTCCTACGAGCAGTACTTC; CDR3: CASSTPDRVRSYEQYF; D: TRBD1; size: NA; J: TRBJ2-7; V: TRBV28
DNA: TGCGCCAGCAGCGTCACTAGCGGGAGGTTTAATGAGCAGTTCTTC; CDR3: CASSVTSGRFNEQFF; D: TRBD2; size: NA; J: TRBJ2-1; V: TRBV5-1
DNA: TGTGCCAGCAGCTCGTTAAAAGCGGGAAGGGGAGGTGAGCAGTTCTTC; CDR3: CASSSLKAGRGGEQFF; D: TRBD2; size: NA; J: TRBJ2-1; V: TRBV13
DNA: TGTGCCAGCAGTTTAAGGGGGGGCCGAGGTGAAAAACTGTTTTTT; CDR3: CASSLRGGRGEKLFF; D: NA; size: NA; J: TRBJ1-4; V: TRBV27
DNA: TGTGCCAGCAGTTACGGTAGCGGTGCCTACGAGCAGTACTTC; CDR3: CASSYGSGAYEQYF; D: NA; size: NA; J: TRBJ2-7; V: TRBV7-2
DNA: TGTGCCAGCAGCTTAGGCGGGACAGGGGCAGACAATGAGCAGTTCTTC; CDR3: CASSLGGTGADNEQFF; D: TRBD1; size: NA; J: TRBJ2-1; V: TRBV11-3
DNA: TGTGCCAGCAGCGCTCACCGGGAGAACACTGAAGCTTTCTTT; CDR3: CASSAHRENTEAFF; D: NA; size: NA; J: TRBJ1-1; V: TRBV9
DNA: TGCGCCAGCAGCTTTATACAGGGGGTCCGTGATGGCTACACCTTC; CDR3: CASSFIQGVRDGYTF; D: TRBD1; size: NA; J: TRBJ1-2; V: TRBV5-1
DNA: TGCGCCAGCAGCTTGGGACTCCAGGGGGCGTCGACCGGGGAGCTGTTTTTT; CDR3: CASSLGLQGASTGELFF; D: TRBD1; size: NA; J: TRBJ2-2; V: TRBV5-1
DNA: TGTGCCAGCAGTTTTGTAGCGGGAGGTTTCTACGAGCAGTACTTC; CDR3: CASSFVAGGFYEQYF; D: TRBD2; size: NA; J: TRBJ2-7; V: TRBV27
DNA: TGTGCCTATACCATTATAGAGAACACTGAAGCTTTCTTT; CDR3: CAYTIIENTEAFF; D: NA; size: NA; J: TRBJ1-1; V: TRBV30
DNA: TGCGCCAGCAGCCTACAGGGGGCCTATGGCTACACCTTC; CDR3: CASSLQGAYGYTF; D: TRBD1; size: NA; J: TRBJ1-2; V: TRBV10-2
DNA: TGTGCCAGCAGCCCGGAACGGGAAAATGAGCAGTTCTTC; CDR3: CASSPERENEQFF; D: NA; size: NA; J: TRBJ2-1; V: TRBV11-3
DNA: TGTGCCAGCAGCCATTCCGGGACTAGCGGGACCGAGCAGTACTTC; CDR3: CASSHSGTSGTEQYF; D: TRBD2; size: NA; J: TRBJ2-7; V: TRBV3-1/TRBV3-2
DNA: TGCGCCAGCAGTGACAGGGGGTCTAATGAAAAACTGTTTTTT; CDR3: CASSDRGSNEKLFF; D: TRBD1; size: NA; J: TRBJ1-4; V: TRBV10-2
DNA: TGTGCCAGCAGCTTAGAAGCAGGGGCCCATGGCTACACCTTC; CDR3: CASSLEAGAHGYTF; D: NA; size: NA; J: TRBJ1-2; V: TRBV11-3
DNA: TGCGCCAGCAGCCGGACAGGGACAGGAAACACCATATATTTT; CDR3: CASSRTGTGNTIYF; D: TRBD1; size: NA; J: TRBJ1-3; V: TRBV10-2
DNA: TGCAGCGTTGAAGATCCGTGGGCATTCGGCGGGGCTGATGGCTACACCTTC; CDR3: CSVEDPWAFGGADGYTF; D: NA; size: NA; J: TRBJ1-2; V: TRBV29-1
DNA: TGTGCCAGCAGTTTTGAACAGGGGCTTTTTAACACTGAAGCTTTCTTT; CDR3: CASSFEQGLFNTEAFF; D: TRBD1; size: NA; J: TRBJ1-1; V: TRBV27
DNA: TGTGCCAGCAGTTACGTGGTGGGCCGGGGAAATAATCAGCCCCAGCATTTT; CDR3: CASSYVVGRGNNQPQHF; D: NA; size: NA; J: TRBJ1-5; V: TRBV6-2/TRBV6-3
DNA: TGTGCCAGCAGTTCCAACTCCTACGAGCAGTACTTC; CDR3: CASSSNSYEQYF; D: NA; size: NA; J: TRBJ2-7; V: TRBV28
DNA: TGCAGTGCTAGGAATGAGGGTGGCTACACCTTC; CDR3: CSARNEGGYTF; D: NA; size: NA; J: TRBJ1-2; V: TRBV20-1
DNA: TGCAGTGCTGGGGACAGGCTGGGCTACACCTTC; CDR3: CSAGDRLGYTF; D: TRBD1; size: NA; J: TRBJ1-2; V: TRBV20-1
DNA: TGTGCCAGCAGCTTACGACAGGGGATCGCTGAAGCTTTCTTT; CDR3: CASSLRQGIAEAFF; D: TRBD1; size: NA; J: TRBJ1-1; V: TRBV5-6
DNA: TGCAGCGTCGGCGGGAGAGGCACCGGGGAGCTGTTTTTT; CDR3: CSVGGRGTGELFF; D: TRBD2; size: once; J: TRBJ2-2; V: TRBV29-1
DNA: TGTGCCAGCTCACCAGCGACTAGCGGGAACCAAGAGACCCAGTACTTC; CDR3: CASSPATSGNQETQYF; D: TRBD2; size: once; J: TRBJ2-5; V: TRBV18